The clone carrying this T cell receptor (beta chain) has more than one count but fewer than ten. What it recognizes is unknown. This sample was included in a study of beta chain features in type 1 diabetes. Notes on the study in general: Within each of all four CD4+ subsets, Type 1 diabetes patients had TCRB CDR3s that were moderately but significantly shorter.

The collection from each donor was one heparinised blood draw averaging roughly 0.11 L. CD4+ cells of the naive, central memory, regulatory and stem cell-like memory types were sorted via CD45RO/CCR7/CD25/CD127/CD95/CD27. In all sorted populations, purity surpassed 95%. What was sequenced were expressed TCRB transcripts, since all of the isolated RNA had been reverse transcribed. Generated by immunoSEQ multiplex PCR, the TCRdb table keeps only in-frame clones and is missing some. The table lists 150,000 to 200,000 clones, around 13% of them singletons. Per germline, CDR1 MDHEN and CDR2 SYDVKM. The CDR3 runs 14 residues. V was pared by 6 bases and J by 6 bases, with 6 bases of the junction left unmatched.

Sequencing was carried out using central memory CD4+ T cells from blood. The chain joins TRBV28 to TRBJ2-7, with 12 bases that match TRBD2. The source is a woman aged 18-35 years in good health. The CDR3 region has the DNA TGTGCCAGCAGGGCTAGCGGGAGGGCAGGCGAGCAGTACTTC. Its translation is CASRASGRAGEQYF.